This T cell receptor beta chain was retrieved from a study of blood T cell repertoires in COVID-19. About the study: The analysed material was cDNA or gDNA that came from T cells, B-cell-depleted T cells, or PBMCs.

Germline assignment: CDR1 MGHDK and CDR2 SYGVNS. Trimming removed 5 bases at V and 4 bases at J, with 20 bases between. This CDR3 has 16 residues. The table came from immunoSEQ multiplex PCR; TCRdb's copy has only in-frame clones and leaves some out. The data show 200,000 to 250,000 clones, with about 83% seen just once and about 8% held by the top ten. The chain links TRBV25-1 to TRBJ1-2; D might be TRBD1 (5 bases). This receptor was taken from a woman in her fifties or sixties with active or convalescent COVID-19. Sequenced material: peripheral blood. This CDR3 reads CASSSQGGLGGYGYTF. CDR3 nucleotides: TGTGCCAGCAGTTCCCAGGGAGGTCTTGGTGGCTATGGCTACACCTTC.